This T cell receptor beta chain was recorded in a study of cytomegalovirus exposure and HLA in healthy donors. Study-wide results and caveats: Donors belonging to an Asian-associated ancestry cluster reportedly showed fewer N-insertions in productive TCRs than the approximately 690-donor mean, according to what a later analysis found. Most TCR beta V segments were productive about 90% or about 30% of the time in an earlier analysis. In a later analysis, most CMV-associated TCR beta chains appeared HLA-restricted. The majority of TCR sequences were rare, yet some public TCRs appeared in many donors.

PCR amplification relied on 60 Vbeta primers (plus 13 Jbeta primers). Libraries were prepared by immunoSEQ multiplex PCR; TCRdb keeps only in-frame clonotypes and omits some of them. The data show around 200,000 clones, 65% to 90% seen once. On this clone itself: Its antigen is not known. The junction departs from the called germline gene at one end, perhaps through a read error.

The source is a woman aged 30 to 39 in good health and CMV-seronegative. The sequenced material came from PBMCs.

Here the CDR3 reads CAWSYAPNTGELLF. Written as DNA, the CDR3 is TGTGCCTGGTCTTACGCTCCGAACACCGGGGAGCTGCTTTTT. V gene TRBV30 combines with J gene TRBJ2-2; the D gene is possibly TRBD2 (5 bases). Germline-derived CDR1 and CDR2 are GTSNPN and SVGIG (reference sequence). The CDR3 runs to 14 residues. Together with reference TRBV30 and TRBJ2-2, the CDR3 gives the full variable domain: SQTIHQWPATLVQPVGSPLSLECTVEGTSNPNLYWYRQAAGRGLQLLFYSVGIGQISSEVPQNLSASRPQDRQFILSSKKLLLSDSGFYLCAWSYAPNTGELLFGEGSRLTVL.